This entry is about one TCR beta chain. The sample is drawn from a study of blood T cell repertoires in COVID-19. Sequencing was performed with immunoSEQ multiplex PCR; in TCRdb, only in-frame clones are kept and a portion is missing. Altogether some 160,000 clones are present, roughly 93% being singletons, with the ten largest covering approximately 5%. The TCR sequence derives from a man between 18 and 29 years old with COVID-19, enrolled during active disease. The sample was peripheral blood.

The CDR3 DNA sequence: TGTGCCAGCAGTCCACTGCGCGCGGGGGGGCTGACCGGGGAGCTGTTTTTT. It is translated as CASSPLRAGGLTGELFF. The genes are TRBV27 and TRBJ2-2; 9 positions agree with TRBD2. Trimming took 5 bases from V and 5 from J; bases not matched to a gene: 12. The germline V gene has CDR1 MNHEY and CDR2 SMNVEV (reference sequence). CDR3 size: 17 residues.